The T cell receptor beta chain described here comes from a study of shared clonotypes between healthy human individuals. The study drew its donors from healthy HIV-negative adults without recent acute infections or vaccinations. It was at deep level that the assay was run. Template amounts of approximately 310 ng DNA, approximately 30,000 T cell genomes, were employed in unsorted PBMC replicate PCRs. Study processing details: Junction-only sequences produced by ImmunoSEQ had no quality scores, so filtering differed. The data were produced by immunoSEQ multiplex PCR, yet TCRdb's version contains in-frame clones alone and is incomplete. Clone size and V and J calls were adopted from that table, with D and trimming inferred from the DNA. The table includes around 500,000 clones, about four fifths detected once. Sequences were obtained from PBMCs. The receptor was isolated from a woman in her thirties or forties in good health. Some clones in this sample may be carry-over from other donors' samples.

CDR3 sequence (DNA): TGTGCCTGGAGTGCCACAGGGGCAGGCTACACCTTC. It specifies CAWSATGAGYTF. The chain is built from TRBV30 and TRBJ1-2; the match to TRBD1 covers 7 bases. The V gene's germline CDR1 is GTSNPN and CDR2 SVGIG (reference sequence). J lost 8 bases, V lost 1 base, and 4 bases had no gene match. This CDR3 comprises 12 residues. The full variable domain, with the rest looked up from reference TRBV30 and TRBJ1-2, is SQTIHQWPATLVQPVGSPLSLECTVEGTSNPNLYWYRQAAGRGLQLLFYSVGIGQISSEVPQNLSASRPQDRQFILSSKKLLLSDSGFYLCAWSATGAGYTFGSGTRLTVV.